A selection of T cell receptor beta chains follows, all from one sample in a study of OX40 agonist ivuxolimab in advanced cancers. The data were produced by immunoSEQ multiplex PCR, yet TCRdb's version contains in-frame clones alone and is incomplete. This sample has tens of thousands of clones, with about 85% found just once. The sample consisted of CD4+ or CD8+ T cells sorted from blood, taken in a trial of the OX40 agonist ivuxolimab. Receptor source: an adult with an advanced solid tumor such as melanoma, head and neck, liver or kidney cancer. Each CDR3 is given with its conserved first and last residue. A D gene is named only where the DNA matches it firmly. Size is stated for part of the rows, as once, few or many counts, or as a class when the clone is expanded.

j_call	v_call	d_call	clone_size	cdr3_aa	cdr3_nt
TRBJ2-7	TRBV19	.	.	CASSTAGSPSYEQYF	TGTGCCAGTAGTACAGCAGGTTCACCTTCCTACGAGCAGTACTTC
TRBJ2-1	TRBV4-1	.	.	CASSPGPSGYNEQFF	TGCGCCAGCAGCCCCGGGCCTAGTGGCTACAATGAGCAGTTCTTC
TRBJ2-5	TRBV19	TRBD2	.	CASSPTSRETQYF	TGTGCCAGTAGCCCGACTAGCCGGGAGACCCAGTACTTC
TRBJ2-2	TRBV7-6	.	.	CASSFTGELFF	TGTGCCAGCAGTTTCACCGGGGAGCTGTTTTTT
TRBJ1-5	TRBV4-3	TRBD1	.	CASSQWQGASQPQHF	TGCGCCAGCAGCCAATGGCAGGGGGCTAGTCAGCCCCAGCATTTT
TRBJ1-4	TRBV30	.	.	CAWSDGTINEKLFF	TGTGCCTGGAGTGATGGGACGATTAATGAAAAACTGTTTTTT
TRBJ2-5	TRBV5-1	.	.	CASSLVSSYETQYF	TGCGCCAGCAGCTTGGTGTCTAGCTACGAGACCCAGTACTTC
TRBJ2-5	TRBV28	.	.	CACSIYLGETQYF	TGTGCCTGCTCTATCTACCTGGGGGAGACCCAGTACTTC
TRBJ2-7	TRBV13	.	.	CASRQRGAKDREQYF	TGTGCCAGCCGACAAAGGGGGGCGAAGGATCGCGAGCAGTACTTC
TRBJ2-2	TRBV4-1	.	.	CASSQDKGANTGELFF	TGCGCCAGCAGCCAAGATAAAGGGGCGAACACCGGGGAGCTGTTTTTT
TRBJ2-1	TRBV4-1	.	.	CASSQFLSEQFF	TGCGCCAGCAGCCAGTTTTTGAGTGAGCAGTTCTTC
TRBJ2-1	TRBV2	TRBD2	.	CASTGRGGHNEQFF	TGTGCCAGCACCGGGCGGGGGGGCCACAATGAGCAGTTCTTC
TRBJ2-3	TRBV5-4	TRBD2	.	CASSLRGRAVADTQYF	TGTGCCAGCAGCTTGCGCGGGAGGGCCGTCGCAGATACGCAGTATTTT
TRBJ2-1	TRBV27	.	.	CASSLLDNEQFF	TGTGCCAGCAGTTTATTAGACAATGAGCAGTTCTTC
TRBJ2-1	TRBV5-4	.	.	CASSQVNEQFF	TGTGCCAGCAGCCAAGTGAATGAGCAGTTCTTC
TRBJ1-1	TRBV5-1	.	.	CASSPGRLNTEAFF	TGCGCCAGCAGCCCGGGACGGTTGAACACTGAAGCTTTCTTT
TRBJ2-2	TRBV7-3	TRBD1	.	CASSQADRETGELFF	TGTGCCAGCAGCCAAGCGGACAGGGAAACCGGGGAGCTGTTTTTT
TRBJ2-7	TRBV7-6	.	.	CASSLEGSLSYEQYF	TGTGCCAGCAGCTTAGAAGGCAGTCTATCCTACGAGCAGTACTTC
TRBJ1-1	TRBV30	.	.	CAWDRAMNTEAFF	TGTGCCTGGGACCGCGCAATGAACACTGAAGCTTTCTTT
TRBJ2-2	TRBV27	TRBD2	.	CASSLWSSGEAGELFF	TGTGCCAGCAGTTTATGGTCTAGCGGGGAAGCCGGGGAGCTGTTTTTT
TRBJ2-3	TRBV7-9	.	.	CASSLKHLNSTDTQYF	TGTGCCAGCAGCTTGAAACACCTTAATAGCACAGATACGCAGTATTTT
TRBJ2-5	TRBV28	TRBD1	.	CASSLLGQETQYF	TGTGCCAGCAGTTTACTGGGACAGGAGACCCAGTACTTC
TRBJ1-2	TRBV27	.	.	CASGSGPYGYTF	TGTGCCAGCGGAAGTGGCCCCTATGGCTACACCTTC
TRBJ2-1	TRBV28	.	.	CASSLSYNEQFF	TGTGCCAGCAGTTTAAGTTACAATGAGCAGTTCTTC
TRBJ2-3	TRBV7-6	.	.	CASSLVGSGTDTQYF	TGTGCCAGCAGCTTAGTGGGGTCAGGCACAGATACGCAGTATTTT
TRBJ1-1	TRBV6-5	.	.	CASSYSTLMNTEAFF	TGTGCCAGCAGTTACTCGACCCTTATGAACACTGAAGCTTTCTTT
TRBJ1-5	TRBV19	.	few	CASSPGGQPQHF	TGTGCCAGTAGTCCCGGGGGTCAGCCCCAGCATTTT
TRBJ2-7	TRBV7-2	TRBD2	.	CASSLTGTSGNEQYF	TGTGCCAGCAGCTTAACCGGGACTAGCGGGAACGAGCAGTACTTC
TRBJ1-5	TRBV5-5	.	few	CASSFWSGDVGQPQHF	TGTGCCAGCAGTTTTTGGTCCGGGGACGTGGGACAGCCCCAGCATTTT
TRBJ2-7	TRBV5-6	.	.	CASSLAGGDVGYEQYF	TGTGCCAGCAGCCTAGCCGGAGGGGACGTCGGGTACGAGCAGTACTTC
TRBJ2-5	TRBV28	TRBD2	.	CASSFYGLAPQETQYF	TGTGCCAGCAGTTTTTACGGACTAGCACCCCAAGAGACCCAGTACTTC
TRBJ2-7	TRBV9	TRBD1	.	CASSVGTGGSYEQYF	TGTGCCAGCAGCGTCGGGACAGGGGGCTCCTACGAGCAGTACTTC
TRBJ2-1	TRBV5-1	.	.	CASKLARGDEQFF	TGCGCCAGCAAGCTAGCAAGGGGCGATGAGCAGTTCTTC